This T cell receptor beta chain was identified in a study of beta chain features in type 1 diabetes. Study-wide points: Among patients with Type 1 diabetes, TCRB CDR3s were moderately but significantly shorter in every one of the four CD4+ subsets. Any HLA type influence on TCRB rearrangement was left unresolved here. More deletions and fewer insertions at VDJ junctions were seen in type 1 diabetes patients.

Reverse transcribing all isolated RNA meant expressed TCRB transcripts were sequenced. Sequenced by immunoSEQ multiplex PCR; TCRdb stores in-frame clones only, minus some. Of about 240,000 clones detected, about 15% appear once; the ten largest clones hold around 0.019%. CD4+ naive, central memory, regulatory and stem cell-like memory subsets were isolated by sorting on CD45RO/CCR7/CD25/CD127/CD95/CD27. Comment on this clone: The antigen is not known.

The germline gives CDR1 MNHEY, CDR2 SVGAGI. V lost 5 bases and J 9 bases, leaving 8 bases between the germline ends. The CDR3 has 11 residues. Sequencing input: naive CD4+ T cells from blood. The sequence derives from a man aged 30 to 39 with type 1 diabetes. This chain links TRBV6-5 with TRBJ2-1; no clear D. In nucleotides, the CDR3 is TGTGCCAGCAGTACAGTGGGTGAGCAGTTCTTC. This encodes CASSTVGEQFF.